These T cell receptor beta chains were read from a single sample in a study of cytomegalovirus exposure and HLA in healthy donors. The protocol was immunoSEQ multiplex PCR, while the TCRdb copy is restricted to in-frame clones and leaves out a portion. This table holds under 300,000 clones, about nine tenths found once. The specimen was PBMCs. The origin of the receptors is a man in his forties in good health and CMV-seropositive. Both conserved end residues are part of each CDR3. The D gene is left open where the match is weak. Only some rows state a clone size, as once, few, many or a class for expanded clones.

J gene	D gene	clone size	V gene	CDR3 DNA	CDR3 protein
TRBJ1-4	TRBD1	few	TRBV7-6	TGTGCCAGCAGCCCCCAGGGGGCTTACAGTGAAAAACTGTTTTTT	CASSPQGAYSEKLFF
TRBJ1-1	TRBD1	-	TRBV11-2	TGTGCCAGCAGCTTAGATCCAGGGGGCCGGACTGAAGCTTTCTTT	CASSLDPGGRTEAFF
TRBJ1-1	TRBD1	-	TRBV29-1	TGCAGCGTTGCCTCAGGGGGCGTGAACACTGAAGCTTTCTTT	CSVASGGVNTEAFF
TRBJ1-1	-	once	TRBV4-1	TGCGCCAGCAGCCAAGGGTCTGGGCGGAGGGACAACACTGAAGCTTTCTTT	CASSQGSGRRDNTEAFF
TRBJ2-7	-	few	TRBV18	TGTGCCAGCTCACCATCCGGGGGTCGCGAGCAGTACTTC	CASSPSGGREQYF
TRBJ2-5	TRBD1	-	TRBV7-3	TGTGCCAGCAGCTTAGGGATAGGGGACAGGGGGCGAGAGACCCAGTACTTC	CASSLGIGDRGRETQYF
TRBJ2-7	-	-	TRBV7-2	TGTGCCAGCAGCTTAATGCCATGGGCAGGTAACGACGAGCAGTACTTC	CASSLMPWAGNDEQYF
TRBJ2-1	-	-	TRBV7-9	TGTTCCAGCAGCCGAGCAGGAACTGTCTACAATGAGCAGTTCTTC	CSSSRAGTVYNEQFF
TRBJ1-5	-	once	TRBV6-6	TGTGCCAGCAGTTACTCGGCAGGTGGTCAGCCCCAGCATTTT	CASSYSAGGQPQHF
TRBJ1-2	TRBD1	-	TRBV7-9	TGTTCCAGCAGTTTAGGACAGGGCGGCTACACCTTC	CSSSLGQGGYTF